This TCR beta chain appears in the sequencing data of a study of immune evolution from preneoplasia to lung adenocarcinoma. Study outcomes and limitations: Top clone frequencies peaked in normal lung, apparently declining through invasive adenocarcinoma. Normal lung had highest clonality; later lesions appeared denser, more diverse.

Germline trimming cut 4 bases from V and 3 bases from J; bases unmatched to any gene: 1. Germline V gene lookup returns CDR1 SGHNT and CDR2 YYREEE (reference sequence). The CDR3 consists of 15 residues. Using immunoSEQ multiplex PCR, the repertoire was profiled, and TCRdb retains in-frame clones only, with some absent. This table holds approximately 7,400 clones, 78% found once. This clone showed up just a few times. Its antigen is unknown. The sample taken for sequencing was FFPE adjacent normal lung tissue. The sequence was obtained from a person aged 70 to 85 with lung adenocarcinoma. This chain connects TRBV5-4 to TRBJ2-1, with TRBD2 matching over 13 bases. CDR3 amino acids: CASSRTSGSYNEQFF. The DNA for the CDR3 is TGTGCCAGCAGCCGGACTAGCGGGAGCTACAATGAGCAGTTCTTC.